The 11 T cell receptor beta chains below all came from one sample that was sequenced in a study of T cell repertoires in cytomegalovirus infection. Each CDR3 protein gets one entry after TCRdb re-called the reads with MiXCR. The sample records 550,000 to 850,000 distinct CDR3 sequences, 33% being singletons. No cognate antigen is known for these TCRs. Sequenced material: cultured PBMCs, taken from culture after CMV antigen stimulation. The receptors originated from a human donor in good health (CMV status not recorded). Some clones in this sample may be carry-over from other donors' samples.

The chain is built from TRBV29-1 and TRBJ2-3; TRBD1 or TRBD2 may be the D gene (5 bases each). The CDR3 is 12 residues long. Looked up from germline, CDR1 is SQVTM and CDR2 is ANQGSEA. The V end was cut by 4 bases, the J end by 6 bases, with 11 bases between. As DNA, the CDR3 is TGCAGCGTTGCACGAGGGGATGATACGCAGTATTTT. Amino acids: CSVARGDDTQYF.

J is TRBJ2-1 and V is TRBV20-1; 8 bases fit TRBD2. The CDR3 runs to 15 residues. J was trimmed by 5 bases and V by 3 bases; bases with no gene match: 9. CDR1 is DFQATT and CDR2 is SNEGSKA in the germline V gene (reference sequence). CDR3 nucleotides: TGCAGTGCTAGTTTGAAAGCGGGGGTGAACAATGAGCAGTTCTTC. This encodes CSASLKAGVNNEQFF.

The V gene is TRBV7-8, the J gene TRBJ2-2; possible D gene TRBD2, 6 bases. CDR1 is SGHVS, CDR2 FQNEAQ, per germline. The CDR3 extends over 15 amino acids. The germline V and J ends were trimmed by 6 bases and 4 bases, with 15 bases remaining between them. CDR3 sequence: CASSGGVYVTGELFF. The CDR3 DNA is TGTGCCAGCAGTGGAGGGGTCTATGTCACCGGGGAGCTGTTTTTT.

This rearrangement joins TRBV29-1 to TRBJ1-5; no reliable D call. Per the germline V gene, CDR1 is SQVTM and CDR2 is ANQGSEA. V lost 4 bases and J 3 bases, leaving 16 bases between the germline ends. The length of the CDR3 is 15 residues. The CDR3 protein is CSVAQDIGPNQPQHF. CDR3 sequence (DNA): TGCAGCGTTGCCCAAGACATAGGCCCCAATCAGCCCCAGCATTTT.

The chain has TRBV6-5 and TRBJ2-5; 7 positions match TRBD1. V was pared by 5 bases and J by 3 bases, with 6 bases of the junction left unmatched. The CDR3 has 14 residues. Germline V lookup: CDR1 MNHEY, CDR2 SVGAGI. The CDR3 DNA follows: TGTGCCAGCAGTGCTAGGGGGCGCGAAGAGACCCAGTACTTC. This translates into CASSARGREETQYF.

This clonotype was picked up a small number of times. The chain combines TRBV6-1 with TRBJ1-2; possibly TRBD1 for D (5 bases). The length of the CDR3 is 12 residues. The ends were cut back, 10 bases at V and 8 bases at J, with 17 bases in the middle. CDR1 is MNHNS and CDR2 is SASEGT in the germline V gene. CDR3 sequence (DNA): TGTGCCACTTCGAATTCAGGGTACGGCTACACCTTC. Translation: CATSNSGYGYTF.

The chain uses TRBV7-2 and TRBJ2-7; weak D call: TRBD2 (6 bases). This CDR3 contains 15 residues. The ends were cut back, 5 bases at V and 0 bases at J, with 14 bases in the middle. The germline gives CDR1 SGHTA, CDR2 FQGNSA. CDR3 sequence: CASSRSGTPSYEQYF. The CDR3 nucleotides are TGTGCCAGCAGCCGATCCGGGACTCCCTCCTACGAGCAGTACTTC.

This clonotype was counted only a few times. CDR3 DNA: TGTGCCAGCAGCTTGGAACCAGGGGGGAGTACGCAGTATTTT. Translated, it gives CASSLEPGGSTQYF. V and J are TRBV7-2 and TRBJ2-3; TRBD1 might be the D (7 bases). Per the germline V gene, CDR1 is SGHTA and CDR2 is FQGNSA. The CDR3 contains 14 residues. Between the trimmed V and J ends, which lost 3 bases and 8 bases, there was a span of 15 bases. Supplemented by reference TRBV7-2 and TRBJ2-3, the full variable domain reads GAGVSQSPSNKVTEKGKDVELRCDPISGHTALYWYRQSLGQGLEFLIYFQGNSAPDKSGLPSDRFSAERTGGSVSTLTIQRTQQEDSAVYLCASSLEPGGSTQYFGPGTRLTVL.

The sample holds a few counts of this clonotype. V and J are TRBV7-2 and TRBJ1-6; possibly TRBD1 for D (5 bases). The CDR3 consists of 15 residues. Trimming stripped 5 bases from V and 8 bases from J, with 16 bases between. Looked up from germline, CDR1 is SGHTA and CDR2 is FQGNSA. CDR3 sequence: CASSLWEGWDSPLHF. CDR3 DNA: TGTGCCAGCAGCCTATGGGAGGGGTGGGATTCACCCCTCCACTTT.

This clonotype was seen only a few times. The chain combines TRBV19 with TRBJ1-5; D unclear. The CDR3 extends over 13 amino acids. Germline V gene lookup returns CDR1 LNHDA and CDR2 SQIVND (reference sequence). The V and J ends lost 2 bases and 9 bases respectively, with 11 bases between them. As DNA, the CDR3 is TGTGCCAGTAGTATACTACGAGGGCGGCCCCAGCATTTT. Translated, it gives CASSILRGRPQHF.

The J gene is TRBJ1-2, the V gene TRBV20-1; 7 bases match TRBD1. The V segment lost 6 bases and the J segment 7 bases; nucleotides outside the gene matches: 11. Germline-derived CDR1 and CDR2 are DFQATT and SNEGSKA (reference sequence). CDR3 size: 13 residues. The CDR3 here is CSARTGTALGYTF. The CDR3 DNA sequence: TGCAGTGCCCGAACCGGGACAGCTCTTGGCTACACCTTC.